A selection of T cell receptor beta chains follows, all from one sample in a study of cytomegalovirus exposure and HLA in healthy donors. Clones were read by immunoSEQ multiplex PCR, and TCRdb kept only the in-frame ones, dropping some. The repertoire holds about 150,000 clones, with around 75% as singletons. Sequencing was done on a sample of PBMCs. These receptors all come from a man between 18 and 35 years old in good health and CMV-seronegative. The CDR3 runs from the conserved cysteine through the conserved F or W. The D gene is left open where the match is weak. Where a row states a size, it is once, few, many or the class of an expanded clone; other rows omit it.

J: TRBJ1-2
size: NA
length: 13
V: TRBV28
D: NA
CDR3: CASSLLADYGYTF
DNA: TGTGCCAGCAGTTTATTGGCGGACTATGGCTACACCTTC

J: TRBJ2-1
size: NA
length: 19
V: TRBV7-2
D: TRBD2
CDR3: CASSPRTSPNTSSYNEQFF
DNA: TGTGCCAGCAGCCCCAGGACTAGTCCGAACACTAGCTCCTACAATGAGCAGTTCTTC

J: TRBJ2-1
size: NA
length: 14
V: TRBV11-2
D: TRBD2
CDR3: CASSLRLADNEQFF
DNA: TGTGCCAGCAGCTTGCGACTAGCGGACAATGAGCAGTTCTTC

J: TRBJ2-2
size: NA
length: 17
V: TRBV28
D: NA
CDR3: CASSARRGLRGTGELFF
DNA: TGTGCCAGCAGTGCGCGGAGGGGACTGCGAGGCACCGGGGAGCTGTTTTTT

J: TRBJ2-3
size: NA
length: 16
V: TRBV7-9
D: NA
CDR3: CASSRGTSFTSDTQYF
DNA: TGTGCCAGCAGCCGCGGGACGTCGTTTACCTCAGATACGCAGTATTTT

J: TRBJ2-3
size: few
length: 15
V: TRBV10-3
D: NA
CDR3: CAISEAGLGPDTQYF
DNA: TGTGCCATCAGTGAGGCGGGATTGGGTCCAGATACGCAGTATTTT

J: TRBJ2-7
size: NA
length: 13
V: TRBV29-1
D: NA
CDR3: CSAVIGEAYEQYF
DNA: TGCAGCGCTGTGATCGGGGAGGCTTACGAGCAGTACTTC

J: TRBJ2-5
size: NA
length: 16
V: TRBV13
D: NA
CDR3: CASSPLANRDQETQYF
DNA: TGTGCCAGCAGCCCTCTCGCCAACAGGGACCAAGAGACCCAGTACTTC

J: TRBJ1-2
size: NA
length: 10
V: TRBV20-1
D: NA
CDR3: CSAGLHGYTF
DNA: TGCAGTGCTGGGCTTCATGGCTACACCTTC

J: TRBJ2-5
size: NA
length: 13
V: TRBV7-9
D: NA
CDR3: CASSSGGKETQYF
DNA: TGTGCCAGCAGCTCCGGGGGAAAAGAGACCCAGTACTTC

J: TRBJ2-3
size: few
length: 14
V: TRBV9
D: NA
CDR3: CASSAILGADTQYF
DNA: TGTGCCAGCAGCGCAATCTTAGGGGCAGATACGCAGTATTTT

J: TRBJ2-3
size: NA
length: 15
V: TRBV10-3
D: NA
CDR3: CATSRDSTITDTQYF
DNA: TGTGCCACCTCCCGGGACTCGACCATCACAGATACGCAGTATTTT

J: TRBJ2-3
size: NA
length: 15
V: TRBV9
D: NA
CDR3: CASSVAASAGDTQYF
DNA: TGTGCCAGCAGCGTAGCGGCTAGCGCGGGAGATACGCAGTATTTT

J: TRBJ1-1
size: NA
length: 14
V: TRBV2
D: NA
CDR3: CASIEPGMNTEAFF
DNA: TGTGCCAGCATCGAACCGGGTATGAACACTGAAGCTTTCTTT

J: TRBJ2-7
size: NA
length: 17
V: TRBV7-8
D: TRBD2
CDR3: CASSLSSGSIVGYEQYF
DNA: TGTGCCAGCAGCTTGTCTAGCGGGAGCATAGTCGGCTACGAGCAGTACTTC

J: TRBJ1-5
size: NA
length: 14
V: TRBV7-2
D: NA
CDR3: CASSSNQGNQPQHF
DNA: TGTGCCAGCAGCTCTAACCAGGGGAATCAGCCCCAGCATTTT

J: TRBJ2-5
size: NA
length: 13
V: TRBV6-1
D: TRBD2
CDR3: CASVLAGGETQYF
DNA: TGTGCCAGCGTCCTAGCGGGGGGGGAGACCCAGTACTTC

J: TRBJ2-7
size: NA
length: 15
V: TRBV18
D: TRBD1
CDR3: CASSHGGTGGHEQYF
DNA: TGTGCCAGCTCCCATGGGGGGACAGGGGGCCACGAGCAGTACTTC

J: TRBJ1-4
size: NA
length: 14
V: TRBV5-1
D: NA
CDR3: CASSPGSPTEKLFF
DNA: TGCGCCAGCAGTCCGGGATCGCCGACGGAAAAACTGTTTTTT

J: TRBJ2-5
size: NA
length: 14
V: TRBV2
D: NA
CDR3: CASSEMWQQETQYF
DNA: TGTGCCAGCAGTGAAATGTGGCAGCAAGAGACCCAGTACTTC

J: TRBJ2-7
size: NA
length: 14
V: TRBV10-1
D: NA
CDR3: CASSSIVGDHEQYF
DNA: TGCGCCAGCAGCTCCATAGTGGGCGACCACGAGCAGTACTTC

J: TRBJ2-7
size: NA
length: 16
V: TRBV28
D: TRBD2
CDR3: CASRTAGLADSYEQYF
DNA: TGTGCCAGCAGAACGGCTGGACTAGCGGACTCCTACGAGCAGTACTTC

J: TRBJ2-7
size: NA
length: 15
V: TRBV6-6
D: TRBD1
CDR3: CASSRPRDRGNEQYF
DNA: TGTGCCAGCAGCCGCCCCCGGGACAGGGGTAACGAGCAGTACTTC

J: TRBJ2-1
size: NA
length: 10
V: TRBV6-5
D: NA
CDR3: CAIGEYEQFF
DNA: TGTGCCATCGGGGAGTATGAGCAGTTCTTC

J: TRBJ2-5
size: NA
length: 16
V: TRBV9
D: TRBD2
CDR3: CASSASSGSPQETQYF
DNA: TGTGCCAGCAGCGCTTCTAGCGGGAGTCCGCAAGAGACCCAGTACTTC

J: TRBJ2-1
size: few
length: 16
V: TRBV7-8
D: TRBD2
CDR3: CASSPQLAGGYNEQFF
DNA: TGTGCCAGCAGCCCGCAACTAGCGGGAGGTTACAATGAGCAGTTCTTC

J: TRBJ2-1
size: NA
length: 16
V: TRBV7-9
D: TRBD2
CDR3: CASSPGTSGSTEEQFF
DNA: TGTGCCAGCAGCCCCGGGACTAGCGGGAGTACAGAGGAGCAGTTCTTC

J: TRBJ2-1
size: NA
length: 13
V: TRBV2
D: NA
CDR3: CASSAGSPNEQFF
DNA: TGTGCCAGCAGTGCCGGGAGTCCAAATGAGCAGTTCTTC

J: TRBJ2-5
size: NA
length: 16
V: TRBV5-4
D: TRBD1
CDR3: CASSLRTGGYLETQYF
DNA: TGTGCCAGCAGCTTGAGGACAGGGGGATATTTGGAGACCCAGTACTTC

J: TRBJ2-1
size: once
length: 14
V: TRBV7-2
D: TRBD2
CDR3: CASSVGLVGVEQFF
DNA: TGTGCCAGCAGCGTCGGACTAGTCGGCGTTGAGCAGTTCTTC

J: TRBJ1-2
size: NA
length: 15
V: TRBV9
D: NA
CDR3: CASSPQGAQNYGYTF
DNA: TGTGCCAGCAGCCCCCAAGGGGCTCAAAACTATGGCTACACCTTC

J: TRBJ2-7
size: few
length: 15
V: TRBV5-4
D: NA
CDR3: CASSLAGAAGLEQYF
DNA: TGTGCCAGCAGCTTGGCCGGGGCGGCGGGGCTCGAGCAGTACTTC

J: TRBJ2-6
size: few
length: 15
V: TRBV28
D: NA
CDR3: CASSSTGSGANVLTF
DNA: TGTGCCAGCAGTTCCACAGGGTCTGGGGCCAACGTCCTGACTTTC

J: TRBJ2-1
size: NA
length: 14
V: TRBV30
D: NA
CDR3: CAWRGRVSYNEQFF
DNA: TGTGCCTGGAGGGGCAGGGTCTCCTACAATGAGCAGTTCTTC

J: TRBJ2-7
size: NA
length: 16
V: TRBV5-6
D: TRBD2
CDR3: CASSPGGRGRSYEQYF
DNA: TGTGCCAGCAGCCCGGGGGGTCGCGGGAGATCCTACGAGCAGTACTTC

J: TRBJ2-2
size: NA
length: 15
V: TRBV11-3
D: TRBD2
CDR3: CASSLSGRFGGELFF
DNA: TGTGCCAGCAGCCTTAGCGGGAGATTCGGCGGGGAGCTGTTTTTT

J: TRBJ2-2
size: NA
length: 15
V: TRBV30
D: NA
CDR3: CAWRLAGDNTGELFF
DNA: TGTGCCTGGAGACTAGCTGGGGATAACACCGGGGAGCTGTTTTTT

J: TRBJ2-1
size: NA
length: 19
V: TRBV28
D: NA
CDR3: CASSPYRKKREGGLNEQFF
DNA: TGTGCCAGCAGTCCGTACAGGAAAAAGCGGGAAGGGGGTCTCAATGAGCAGTTCTTC

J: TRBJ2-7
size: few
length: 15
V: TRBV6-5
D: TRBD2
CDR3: CASRPGLGSSYEQYF
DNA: TGTGCCAGCAGGCCGGGACTAGGAAGCTCCTACGAGCAGTACTTC

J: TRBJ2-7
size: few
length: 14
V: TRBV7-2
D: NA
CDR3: CASSSLASSYEQYF
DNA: TGTGCCAGCAGCTCCCTCGCGTCTTCCTACGAGCAGTACTTC

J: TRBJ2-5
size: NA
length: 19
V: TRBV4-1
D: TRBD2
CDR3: CASSRLVGGGRLAGSSQYF
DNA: TGCGCCAGCAGCCGCCTTGTAGGCGGGGGACGACTAGCGGGATCGTCCCAGTACTTC

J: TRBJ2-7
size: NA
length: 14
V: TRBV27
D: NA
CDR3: CASKWGDSSYEQYF
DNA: TGTGCCAGCAAGTGGGGGGACAGCTCCTACGAGCAGTACTTC

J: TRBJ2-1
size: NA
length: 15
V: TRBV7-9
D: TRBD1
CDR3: CASRPGPVRMTGMFF
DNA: TGTGCCAGCAGACCGGGCCCGGTTAGGATGACAGGGATGTTCTTC

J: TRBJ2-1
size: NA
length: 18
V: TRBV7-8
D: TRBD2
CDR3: CASSLAPGTSGRFGEQFF
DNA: TGTGCCAGCAGCTTAGCCCCCGGGACTAGCGGGAGGTTTGGTGAGCAGTTCTTC

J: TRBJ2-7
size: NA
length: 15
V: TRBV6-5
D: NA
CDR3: CASRSGSLGGYEQYF
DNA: TGTGCCAGCCGGAGTGGATCTCTCGGGGGCTACGAGCAGTACTTC

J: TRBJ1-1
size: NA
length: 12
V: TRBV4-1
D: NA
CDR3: CASSQGGLEAFF
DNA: TGCGCCAGCAGCCAAGGAGGGCTTGAAGCTTTCTTT

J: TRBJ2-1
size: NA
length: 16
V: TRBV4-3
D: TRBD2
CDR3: CASSQGVAGGLSEQFF
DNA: TGCGCCAGCAGCCAGGGTGTAGCGGGGGGTCTGAGTGAGCAGTTCTTC

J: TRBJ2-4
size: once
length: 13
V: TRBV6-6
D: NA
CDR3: CASSGHGENIQYF
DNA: TGTGCCAGCAGTGGCCATGGAGAAAACATTCAGTACTTC

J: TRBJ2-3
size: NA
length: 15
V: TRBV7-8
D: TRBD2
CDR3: CASSLMGLDTDTQYF
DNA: TGTGCCAGCAGCTTGATGGGACTAGACACAGATACGCAGTATTTT